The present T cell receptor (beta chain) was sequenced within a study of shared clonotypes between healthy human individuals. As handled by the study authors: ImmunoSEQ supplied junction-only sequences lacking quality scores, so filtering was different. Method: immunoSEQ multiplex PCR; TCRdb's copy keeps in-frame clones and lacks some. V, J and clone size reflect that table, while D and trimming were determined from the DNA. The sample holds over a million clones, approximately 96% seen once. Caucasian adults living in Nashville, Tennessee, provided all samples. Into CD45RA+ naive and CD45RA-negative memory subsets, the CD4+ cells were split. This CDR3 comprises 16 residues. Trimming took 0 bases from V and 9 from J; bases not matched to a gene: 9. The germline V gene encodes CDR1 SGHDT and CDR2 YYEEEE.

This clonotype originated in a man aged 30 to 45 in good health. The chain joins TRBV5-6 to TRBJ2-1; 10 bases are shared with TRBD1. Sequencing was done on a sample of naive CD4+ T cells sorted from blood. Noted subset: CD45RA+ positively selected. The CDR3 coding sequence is TGTGCCAGCAGCTTGGGACAGGGGGCGAGGTTGGGTGAGCAGTTCTTC. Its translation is CASSLGQGARLGEQFF.